These 25 T cell receptor beta chains were all obtained from the same sample, sequenced in a study of control samples from healthy donors and cancer patients. Repertoires were generated with immunoSEQ multiplex PCR, while TCRdb's copy carries only in-frame clones and drops some. Altogether 100,000 to 150,000 clones are present, over 85% being singletons, with the ten largest covering 3.5% to 4%. Sequences were obtained from blood. The receptors originated from a man under 40 in good health.

The gene calls are TRBV9 and TRBJ2-3; tentative D call: TRBD1 (5 bases). V was shortened by 4 bases and J by 0 bases, with 15 bases between the two germline ends. This CDR3 contains 16 residues. CDR1 and CDR2 (germline): SGDLS, YYNGEE. The CDR3 sequence is CASSISMGLSTDTQYF. The CDR3, as DNA: TGTGCCAGCAGCATCAGCATGGGGCTAAGCACAGATACGCAGTATTTT.

For the CDR3, the DNA is TGTGCCAGCAGTTGGATCAAACAGGGGACGAACACTGAAGCTTTCTTT. Translated, it gives CASSWIKQGTNTEAFF. The chain carries TRBV2 and TRBJ1-1, with TRBD1 matching 7 bases. With V trimmed by 5 bases and J by 1 base, 10 bases remained unmatched. In germline, CDR1 is SNHLY, CDR2 FYNNEI. The CDR3 runs 16 residues.

The sample holds one count of this clone. The CDR3 DNA reads as TGTGCCAGCAGCTTCCACAGGGAGTTAACTAATGAAAAACTGTTTTTT. This sequence encodes CASSFHRELTNEKLFF. The chain has TRBV11-2 and TRBJ1-4; a weak D match, TRBD1 (6 bases). V dropped 3 bases and J dropped 1 base, with 12 bases sitting between them. The CDR3 loop spans 16 amino acids. CDR1 and CDR2 from the germline V gene are SGHAT and FQNNGV.

The chain couples TRBV19 to TRBJ1-5; D unclear. Trimming removed 7 bases at V and 3 bases at J, with 10 bases between. This CDR3 is built from 13 residues. Germline CDR1 reads LNHDA; CDR2 reads SQIVND (reference sequence). CDR3 amino acids: CASNRRINQPQHF. The CDR3, as DNA: TGTGCCAGTAATCGACGGATCAATCAGCCCCAGCATTTT.

The rearrangement links TRBV4-3 to TRBJ2-7, with D tentatively TRBD2 (5 bases). CDR1 LGHNA and CDR2 YSLEER come from the germline V gene. This CDR3 is 14 amino acids long. Trimming shortened V by 4 bases and J by 3 bases, and 13 bases separated the two germline ends. The CDR3 DNA is TGCGCCAGCAGCCGAGGGTCCCAAGACTACGAGCAGTACTTC. Translated, it gives CASSRGSQDYEQYF.

The chain combines TRBV5-8 with TRBJ1-4, with TRBD1 matching 8 bases. The CDR3 runs 15 residues. V shed 4 bases and J 0 bases; nucleotides not matched to a gene: 2. Germline lookup yields CDR1 SGHTS and CDR2 YDEGEE. The CDR3: CASSLGQATNEKLFF. Here the CDR3 DNA reads TGTGCCAGCAGCCTGGGACAGGCAACTAATGAAAAACTGTTTTTT.

This chain links TRBV30 with TRBJ1-1, with 8 bases fitting TRBD1. The CDR3 is made up of 16 amino acids. V shed 2 bases and J 0 bases; nucleotides not matched to a gene: 8. CDR1 and CDR2 from the germline V gene are GTSNPN and SVGIG (reference sequence). Here the CDR3 reads CAWSTTGGALNTEAFF. DNA of the CDR3: TGTGCCTGGAGTACAACAGGGGGAGCTTTGAACACTGAAGCTTTCTTT.

The chain links TRBV7-6 to TRBJ2-2, with D unresolved. Trimming removed 1 base at V and 0 bases at J, with 9 bases between. The CDR3 length is 16 residues. Looked up from germline, CDR1 is SGHVS and CDR2 is FNYEAQ. The DNA of the CDR3 is TGTGCCAGCAGCTTAGGAGTCGCCGCGAACACCGGGGAGCTGTTTTTT. It specifies CASSLGVAANTGELFF.

Only one count was recorded for this clone. The V and J genes are TRBV18 and TRBJ2-3; D is unclear. Germline lookup yields CDR1 KGHSH and CDR2 LQKENI. The CDR3 is made up of 14 amino acids. With 0 bases removed from V and 0 bases from J, the gap between germline ends came to 4 bases. As DNA, the CDR3 is TGTGCCAGCTCACCACCATACAGCACAGATACGCAGTATTTT. Amino acid sequence: CASSPPYSTDTQYF.

The rearrangement joins TRBV9 to TRBJ1-2, with D perhaps matching TRBD1 (5 bases). This CDR3 is 16 amino acids long. Germline lookup yields CDR1 SGDLS and CDR2 YYNGEE. Trimming cost V 0 bases and J 0 bases, with 12 bases left between them. CDR3 in DNA: TGTGCCAGCAGCGTAGGTGGGGCACCTACTAACTATGGCTACACCTTC. Translation: CASSVGGAPTNYGYTF.

The chain joins TRBV5-1 to TRBJ1-1; maybe TRBD1 (6 bases). Trimming removed 4 bases at V and 4 bases at J, with 11 bases between. Germline lookup yields CDR1 SGHRS and CDR2 YFSETQ. The CDR3 covers 13 residues. CDR3 DNA sequence: TGCGCCAGCAGCCTTGACAGGACCACTGAAGCTTTCTTT. Translated, it gives CASSLDRTTEAFF. The full variable domain, completed using reference TRBV5-1 and TRBJ1-1, is KAGVTQTPRYLIKTRGQQVTLSCSPISGHRSVSWYQQTPGQGLQFLFEYFSETQRNKGNFPGRFSGRQFSNSRSEMNVSTLELGDSALYLCASSLDRTTEAFFGQGTRLTVV.

The gene calls are TRBV5-1 and TRBJ2-7, with a tentative D call TRBD2 (5 bases). Between the trimmed V and J ends, which lost 5 bases and 3 bases, there was a span of 12 bases. CDR3 length equals 13 residues. The germline V gene encodes CDR1 SGHRS and CDR2 YFSETQ. CDR3 DNA sequence: TGCGCCAGCAGACCCTTTACTAGCTACGAGCAGTACTTC. The encoded protein is CASRPFTSYEQYF. Looking up the rest from reference TRBV5-1 and TRBJ2-7 gives the full variable domain: KAGVTQTPRYLIKTRGQQVTLSCSPISGHRSVSWYQQTPGQGLQFLFEYFSETQRNKGNFPGRFSGRQFSNSRSEMNVSTLELGDSALYLCASRPFTSYEQYFGPGTRLTVT.

J is TRBJ2-5 and V is TRBV25-1; weak D call: TRBD1 (6 bases). The CDR3 covers 15 residues. V shed 6 bases and J shed 5 bases, with 19 bases lying between them. Germline CDR1 MGHDK, CDR2 SYGVNS. The CDR3 is CASSVDSNRGETQYF. CDR3 coding DNA: TGTGCCAGCAGCGTCGACAGTAATAGGGGGGAGACCCAGTACTTC.

The CDR3 nucleotides are TGTGCCAGCAGCAGTAGCGACAGGGGAGGCAATCAGCCCCAGCATTTT. This encodes CASSSSDRGGNQPQHF. The J gene is TRBJ1-5, the V gene TRBV9; 8 bases line up with TRBD1. The trim removed 4 bases at V and 2 bases at J, leaving 8 bases unmatched. The CDR3 runs to 16 residues. Germline CDR1 and CDR2: SGDLS and YYNGEE.

This sequence joins TRBV4-3 and TRBJ2-7; unclear D gene. The V gene lost 5 bases and the J gene lost 2 bases, with 16 bases spanning the gap. Germline CDR1 is LGHNA and CDR2 is YSLEER. The CDR3 extends over 15 amino acids. This CDR3 is CASSSRALQAYEQYF. As DNA, the CDR3 is TGCGCCAGCAGCTCCCGGGCCCTCCAAGCCTACGAGCAGTACTTC.

The genes are TRBV6-6 and TRBJ1-5; 9 nucleotides align to TRBD1. Per the germline V gene, CDR1 is MNHNY and CDR2 is SVGAGI (reference sequence). J gave up 1 base and V 6 bases, and 4 bases lay outside the gene matches. This CDR3 is built from 15 residues. The CDR3 here is CASSSGQGSNQPQHF. DNA of the CDR3: TGTGCCAGCAGCTCCGGACAGGGGAGCAATCAGCCCCAGCATTTT.

The chain is built from TRBV11-2 and TRBJ2-1, with 7 bases identical to TRBD2. V shed 1 base, J shed 8 bases, and the junction held 11 bases outside the gene matches. This CDR3 has 16 amino acids. Germline-derived CDR1 and CDR2 are SGHAT and FQNNGV. CDR3 nucleotide sequence: TGTGCCAGCAGCTTAGTCCTGACTAGCTTAATGCATGAGCAGTTCTTC. Its translation is CASSLVLTSLMHEQFF.

The rearrangement links TRBV2 to TRBJ1-1, with D unresolved. This CDR3 spans 14 amino acids. The germline gives CDR1 SNHLY, CDR2 FYNNEI. V was shortened by 4 bases and J by 0 bases, with 9 bases between the two germline ends. The CDR3, as DNA: TGTGCCAGCAGTGTACAAAATGTGAACACTGAAGCTTTCTTT. It translates to CASSVQNVNTEAFF.

The CDR3 bases are TGTGCCAGCAGCTTAGTTGGGGTAGCGGGATACCAAGAGACCCAGTACTTC. It translates to CASSLVGVAGYQETQYF. The gene calls are TRBV7-2 and TRBJ2-5, with 8 bases identical to TRBD2. V dropped 1 base and J dropped 0; count of bases not matched to a gene: 7. CDR1 is SGHTA and CDR2 is FQGNSA in the germline V gene. CDR3 length: 17 amino acids.

The rearrangement joins TRBV3-1 (or the pseudogene TRBV3-2) to TRBJ2-1, with TRBD1 as a possible D gene (6 bases). The CDR3 runs to 15 residues. The germline V gene has CDR1 LGHDT and CDR2 YNNKEL (reference sequence). Trimming took 5 bases from V and 7 from J, leaving 18 bases between them. CDR3 sequence (DNA): TGTGCCAGCAGCGCGAGGGGGTCCTGGAGGAATGAGCAGTTCTTC. Protein product: CASSARGSWRNEQFF.

The genes are TRBV5-4 and TRBJ1-4; no definite D call. Germline values: CDR1 SGHNT, CDR2 YYREEE (reference sequence). The CDR3 has 13 amino acids. Trimming took 5 bases from V and 11 from J, leaving 16 bases between them. This CDR3 reads CASRGWEGLKLFF. CDR3 bases: TGTGCCAGCAGAGGATGGGAGGGATTGAAACTGTTTTTT.

About this clone itself: At one of its ends the junction is not consistent with the germline gene, which may arise from a read error. This CDR3 is also generated by other DNA sequences in the sample. The CDR3 nucleotides read TGTGCCAGTAGCATAGGGAATCAGCCCCAGCATTTT. Its protein product is CASSIGNQPQHF. The chain combines TRBV19 with TRBJ1-5; D is ambiguous. Germline V gene data show CDR1 as LNHDA and CDR2 as SQIVND (reference sequence). CDR3 length: 12 amino acids.

This clone has a handful of counts. V gene TRBV5-1 combines with J gene TRBJ1-2, with TRBD1 matching over 7 bases. Germline CDR1 and CDR2: SGHRS and YFSETQ. The CDR3 length is 15 residues. Trimming removed 3 bases from V and 0 bases from J; junction bases left unmatched: 5. The CDR3 sequence: CASSSGQLPNYGYTF. The DNA for the CDR3 is TGCGCCAGCAGCTCGGGACAGCTACCTAACTATGGCTACACCTTC.

This chain uses TRBV5-5 with TRBJ2-1, with D tentatively TRBD1 or TRBD2 (5 bases each). The length of the CDR3 is 13 residues. The germline CDR1 and CDR2 sequences are SGHKS and YYEKEE (reference sequence). V lost 4 bases, J lost 4 bases, and 9 bases lay in between. CDR3 sequence (DNA): TGTGCCAGCAGCGGGGACGGATACAATGAGCAGTTCTTC. Its translation is CASSGDGYNEQFF.

The chain couples TRBV30 to TRBJ1-5, with 9 positions matching TRBD1. The CDR3 length is 14 residues. CDR1 is GTSNPN, CDR2 SVGIG, per germline (reference sequence). Trimming removed 2 bases from V and 5 bases from J; junction bases left unmatched: 4. The CDR3 nucleotides read TGTGCCTGGAGTCTCCGGACAGGGGATCAGCCCCAGCATTTT. It yields the protein CAWSLRTGDQPQHF.